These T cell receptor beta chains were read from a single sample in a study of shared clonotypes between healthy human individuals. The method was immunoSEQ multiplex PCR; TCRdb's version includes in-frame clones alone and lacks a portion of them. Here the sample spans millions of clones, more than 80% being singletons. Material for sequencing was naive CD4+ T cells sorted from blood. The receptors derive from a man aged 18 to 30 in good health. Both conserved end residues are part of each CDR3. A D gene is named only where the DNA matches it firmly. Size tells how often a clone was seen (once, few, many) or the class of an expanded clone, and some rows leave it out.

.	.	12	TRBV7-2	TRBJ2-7	TGTGCCAGCGGAAAGGACTCCTACGAGCAGTACTTC	CASGKDSYEQYF
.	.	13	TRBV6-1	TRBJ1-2	TGTGCCAGCAGCTCAGAAGGAGGCAGCGGCTACACCTTC	CASSSEGGSGYTF
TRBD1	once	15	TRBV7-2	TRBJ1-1	TGTGCCAGCAGCCCTTGGGACAGGGAGGGAACTGAAGCTTTCTTT	CASSPWDREGTEAFF
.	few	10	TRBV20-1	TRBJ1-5	TGCAGCGACTCGGCACAGCCCCAGCATTTT	CSDSAQPQHF
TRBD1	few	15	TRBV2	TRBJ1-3	TGTGCCAGCAGTGGGATGACAGGGGTTGGAAACACCATATATTTT	CASSGMTGVGNTIYF
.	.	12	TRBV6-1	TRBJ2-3	TGTGCCAGCAGTGAGCATAGGGATACGCAGTATTTT	CASSEHRDTQYF
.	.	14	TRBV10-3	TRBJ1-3	TGTGCCATGAGTCGATCACAAACTGGAAACACCATATATTTT	CAMSRSQTGNTIYF
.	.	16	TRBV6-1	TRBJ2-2	TGTGCCAGCAGTGAGGGGAGTAGCGTGAACACCGGGGAGCTGTTTTTT	CASSEGSSVNTGELFF
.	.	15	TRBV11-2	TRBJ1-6	TGTGCCAGCAGCTTAGTTCACAGCCTTAATTCACCCCTCCACTTT	CASSLVHSLNSPLHF
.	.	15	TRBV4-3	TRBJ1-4	TGCGCCAGCAGCCCAGGGCTGGTCTCTAATGAAAAACTGTTTTTT	CASSPGLVSNEKLFF
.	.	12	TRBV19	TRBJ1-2	TGTGCCAGTATAGGGGTTCCCTATGGCTACACCTTC	CASIGVPYGYTF
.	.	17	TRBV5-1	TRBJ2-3	TGCGCCAGCAGCCTTGTCGGGGGCTGGGATGAAACAGATACGCAGTATTTT	CASSLVGGWDETDTQYF
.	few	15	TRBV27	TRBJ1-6	TGTGCCAGCAGTCAAGGGGGACTAGGTAATTCACCCCTCCACTTT	CASSQGGLGNSPLHF
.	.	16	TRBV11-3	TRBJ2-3	TGTGCCAGCAGCCCCTCCAAAACTAGCCGCACAGATACGCAGTATTTT	CASSPSKTSRTDTQYF
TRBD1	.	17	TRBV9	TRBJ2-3	TGTGCCAGCAGCGTAGCCCCTCAGGGGGTTAGCACAGATACGCAGTATTTT	CASSVAPQGVSTDTQYF
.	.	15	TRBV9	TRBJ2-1	TGTGCCAGCAGCGTAGACGGACAGCCCGACAATGAGCAGTTCTTC	CASSVDGQPDNEQFF
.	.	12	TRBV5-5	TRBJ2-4	TGTGCCAGCAGCGGAAAAAAAAACATTCAGTACTTC	CASSGKKNIQYF
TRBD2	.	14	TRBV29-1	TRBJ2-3	TGCAGCGGGCGACTAGCGGGCTCCACAGATACGCAGTATTTT	CSGRLAGSTDTQYF
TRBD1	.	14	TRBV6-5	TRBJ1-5	TGTGCCAGCAGAGGGACAGGGGCCAATCAGCCCCAGCATTTT	CASRGTGANQPQHF
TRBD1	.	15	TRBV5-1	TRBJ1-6	TGCGCCAGCAGCCGAGGACAGGCAGATAATTCACCCCTCCACTTT	CASSRGQADNSPLHF
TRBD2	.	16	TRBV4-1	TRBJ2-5	TGCGCCAGCAGCCAAGGACTAGCGGGGGGACAAGAGACCCAGTACTTC	CASSQGLAGGQETQYF
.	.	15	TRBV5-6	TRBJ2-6	TGTGCCAGCAGCTATGTTGGCCCCGGGGCCAACGTCCTGACTTTC	CASSYVGPGANVLTF
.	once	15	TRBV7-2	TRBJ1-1	TGTGCCAGCAGCTCCAAAGGTTCCGTGAACACTGAAGCTTTCTTT	CASSSKGSVNTEAFF
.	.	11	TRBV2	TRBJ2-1	TGTGCCAGCGGTTGGAGGAATGAGCAGTTCTTC	CASGWRNEQFF
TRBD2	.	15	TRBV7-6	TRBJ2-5	TGTGCCAGCAGCTTAAGCGGGGGATACCAAGAGACCCAGTACTTC	CASSLSGGYQETQYF
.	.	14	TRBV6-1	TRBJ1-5	TGTGCCAGCACTCCCATGGGGGCGGGGGAGCCCCAGCATTTT	CASTPMGAGEPQHF
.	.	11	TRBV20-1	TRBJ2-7	TGCAGTACTGCTCAAACCTACGAGCAGTACTTC	CSTAQTYEQYF
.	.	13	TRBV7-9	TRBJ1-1	TGTGCCAGCAGCCCTCCTCCCCACACTGAAGCTTTCTTT	CASSPPPHTEAFF
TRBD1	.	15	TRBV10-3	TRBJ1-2	TGTGCCATCAGTGAGTGGGGACAGGGCTCCGATGGCTACACCTTC	CAISEWGQGSDGYTF